This TCR beta chain was sequenced for a study of patients and donors after allogeneic stem cell transplantation. TCRdb re-called the RT-PCR reads through MiXCR, storing one row per CDR3 protein. The table lists 190,000 or so distinct CDR3 sequences, around two fifths of them singletons. Trimming at V came to 1 base and at J to 7 bases, leaving 4 bases not matched to a gene. This CDR3 is 15 amino acids long. Per germline, CDR1 LNHNV and CDR2 YYDKDF (reference sequence). The specimen sequenced was blood, either unsorted or a sorted T cell fraction (not recorded which). The receptor comes from a human donor who was either an allogeneic HSCT recipient or a stem cell or donor lymphocyte infusion donor (not recorded which). It is not recorded whose cells these are; they may come from a transplant donor. The rearrangement joins TRBV15 to TRBJ2-1, with 10 bases identical to TRBD1. For the CDR3, the DNA is TGTGCCACCAGCAGAGTCAGGACAGGGGGAAATGAGCAGTTCTTC. Translating gives CATSRVRTGGNEQFF.